These T cell receptor beta chains were read from a single sample in a study of cytomegalovirus exposure and HLA in healthy donors. Generated by immunoSEQ multiplex PCR, the TCRdb table keeps only in-frame clones and is missing some. The sample consists of about 160,000 clones, roughly 80% of them appearing once. The sequencing sample was made of PBMCs. The receptors shown here come from a middle-aged man in good health and CMV-seronegative. Each CDR3 is given with its conserved first and last residue.

v_gene: TRBV4-1
j_gene: TRBJ1-1
CDR3aa: CASSHPGHREAFF

v_gene: TRBV27
j_gene: TRBJ2-7
CDR3aa: CASSHRDSSYEQYF

v_gene: TRBV7-2
j_gene: TRBJ2-2
CDR3aa: CASSLRQDVGELFF

v_gene: TRBV15
j_gene: TRBJ2-7
CDR3aa: CATSRGLGGGFDEQYF

v_gene: TRBV7-3
j_gene: TRBJ1-2
CDR3aa: CASSLIPGQGADGYTF

v_gene: TRBV2
j_gene: TRBJ2-2
CDR3aa: CASSEIGLAGENTGELFF

v_gene: TRBV18
j_gene: TRBJ2-7
CDR3aa: CASSPDTRYEQYF

v_gene: TRBV11-3
j_gene: TRBJ2-3
CDR3aa: CASSPRQGADTQYF

v_gene: TRBV11-2
j_gene: TRBJ1-6
CDR3aa: CASSLGRGTDAYSPLHF

v_gene: TRBV15
j_gene: TRBJ1-2
CDR3aa: CAASRTGGANYGYTF

v_gene: TRBV5-1
j_gene: TRBJ2-1
CDR3aa: CASSLVAGDLNEQFF

v_gene: TRBV6-4
j_gene: TRBJ1-2
CDR3aa: CASSFTGGFGYTF

v_gene: TRBV19
j_gene: TRBJ2-7
CDR3aa: CASSSRLAGGNEQYF

v_gene: TRBV5-1
j_gene: TRBJ2-5
CDR3aa: CASSLRLAGGGQETQYF

v_gene: TRBV6-1
j_gene: TRBJ2-5
CDR3aa: CASNQASGGVETQYF

v_gene: TRBV28
j_gene: TRBJ1-6
CDR3aa: CASSRNGQGSSPLHF

v_gene: TRBV2
j_gene: TRBJ2-1
CDR3aa: CASRRGGPYNEQFF

v_gene: TRBV25-1
j_gene: TRBJ1-3
CDR3aa: CANSFSTGSSGNTIYF

v_gene: TRBV28
j_gene: TRBJ1-1
CDR3aa: CASSHDKSPGQLEAFF

v_gene: TRBV11-2
j_gene: TRBJ2-1
CDR3aa: CASSLGLANNEQFF

v_gene: TRBV11-3
j_gene: TRBJ2-3
CDR3aa: CASSLVGGGARDTQYF

v_gene: TRBV5-1
j_gene: TRBJ2-5
CDR3aa: CASSLAFGQETQYF

v_gene: TRBV18
j_gene: TRBJ2-1
CDR3aa: CASSPFRQDYEQFF

v_gene: TRBV27
j_gene: TRBJ1-2
CDR3aa: CASSSTRQGSGYTF

v_gene: TRBV7-2
j_gene: TRBJ1-5
CDR3aa: CASSFSGYSNQPQHF

v_gene: TRBV27
j_gene: TRBJ2-3
CDR3aa: CASSLYRFGDTQYF

v_gene: TRBV27
j_gene: TRBJ2-1
CDR3aa: CASSFPSGGVYNGQFF

v_gene: TRBV6-5
j_gene: TRBJ1-5
CDR3aa: CASRPDTGNQPQHF

v_gene: TRBV2
j_gene: TRBJ2-2
CDR3aa: CASSQTGGLNTGELFF

v_gene: TRBV29-1
j_gene: TRBJ1-2
CDR3aa: CSVQDFYGYTF

v_gene: TRBV27
j_gene: TRBJ1-1
CDR3aa: CASSLRGGNTEAFF

v_gene: TRBV7-2
j_gene: TRBJ1-1
CDR3aa: CASSARTGDGTEAFF

v_gene: TRBV5-1
j_gene: TRBJ2-2
CDR3aa: CASSWDLGGAAGELFF

v_gene: TRBV7-3
j_gene: TRBJ2-1
CDR3aa: CASSLIAGGRNEQFF

v_gene: TRBV28
j_gene: TRBJ2-3
CDR3aa: CASSGERGASSTDTQYF

v_gene: TRBV10-2
j_gene: TRBJ2-5
CDR3aa: CASSAGQRPETQYF

v_gene: TRBV5-1
j_gene: TRBJ2-3
CDR3aa: CASYRQTSTDTQYF

v_gene: TRBV28
j_gene: TRBJ1-1
CDR3aa: CASNPDKFTEAFF

v_gene: TRBV15
j_gene: TRBJ2-3
CDR3aa: CATSRGGGTHTDTQYF

v_gene: TRBV5-1
j_gene: TRBJ2-4
CDR3aa: CASTYGRDREDIQYF

v_gene: TRBV28
j_gene: TRBJ2-3
CDR3aa: CASGRAGFTSTDTQYF

v_gene: TRBV30
j_gene: TRBJ1-5
CDR3aa: CAWSTGGGGNQPQHF

v_gene: TRBV30
j_gene: TRBJ1-3
CDR3aa: CAWMPGGQGGNTIYF

v_gene: TRBV5-1
j_gene: TRBJ2-2
CDR3aa: CASSLARAYGTGELFF

v_gene: TRBV6-1
j_gene: TRBJ2-3
CDR3aa: CASSTGLATDTQYF

v_gene: TRBV6-1
j_gene: TRBJ2-7
CDR3aa: CASSDAGSYEQYF

v_gene: TRBV21-1
j_gene: TRBJ1-5
CDR3aa: CASSNRLGRWGQPQHF

v_gene: TRBV6-5
j_gene: TRBJ2-7
CDR3aa: CASSPGLAGGAEQYF

v_gene: TRBV19
j_gene: TRBJ2-2
CDR3aa: CASRLQGLTGELFF